A selection of T cell receptor beta chains follows, all from one sample in a study of human thymus T cells. Produced via immunoSEQ multiplex PCR; TCRdb's table is partial and in-frame only. In the table there are 55,000 to 70,000 clones, 94% of which are singletons. The material sequenced was blood. The receptors stem from a boy under two years old with a congenital heart defect but otherwise immunologically healthy. Each CDR3 is given with its conserved first and last residue. D genes are given only for firm matches. Size tells how often a clone was seen (once, few, many) or the class of an expanded clone, and some rows leave it out.

>TRBJ2-5|.|.|TRBV19|18
CASSPRGPRFRLQETQYF
TGTGCCAGTAGTCCTCGGGGGCCTAGATTCAGGCTCCAAGAGACCCAGTACTTC
>TRBJ2-1|.|.|TRBV5-1|11
CASSLDNEQFF
TGCGCCAGCAGCTTGGACAATGAGCAGTTCTTC
>TRBJ2-1|.|.|TRBV9|12
CASSGLDDEQFF
TGTGCCAGCAGCGGACTGGACGATGAGCAGTTCTTC
>TRBJ1-1|.|.|TRBV21-1|14
CASSKVTGGTEAFF
TGTGCCAGCAGCAAAGTAACGGGGGGCACTGAAGCTTTCTTT
>TRBJ1-2|once|TRBD1|TRBV2|11
CASSYRGGYTF
TGTGCCAGCAGCTACAGGGGAGGCTACACCTTC
>TRBJ2-3|.|.|TRBV27|14
CASSLSSVSDTQYF
TGTGCCAGCAGTCTCTCTAGCGTGTCAGATACGCAGTATTTT
>TRBJ2-3|.|TRBD2|TRBV2|20
CASSQPGLAGGRPYTDTQYF
TGTGCCAGCAGTCAACCGGGACTAGCGGGAGGGAGGCCTTACACAGATACGCAGTATTTT
>TRBJ1-1|.|.|TRBV30|11
CAWSLGAEAFF
TGTGCCTGGAGTTTGGGGGCTGAAGCTTTCTTT
>TRBJ2-1|.|TRBD1|TRBV5-5|16
CASSLIPGQGSNEQFF
TGTGCCAGCAGCCTTATTCCGGGACAGGGTTCCAATGAGCAGTTCTTC
>TRBJ1-1|.|TRBD1|TRBV5-6|14
CASSLVDRVIGAFF
TGTGCCAGCAGCTTGGTCGACAGGGTTATAGGAGCTTTCTTT
>TRBJ2-6|.|.|TRBV4-1|14
CASSRYTGANVLTF
TGCGCCAGCAGCCGATATACTGGGGCCAACGTCCTGACTTTC
>TRBJ2-3|.|.|TRBV10-3|17
CAISESRLRLAGDTQYF
TGTGCCATCAGTGAGTCGAGGCTTAGGCTAGCCGGAGATACGCAGTATTTT